These 18 T cell receptor beta chains came from one sample sequenced in a study of OX40 agonist ivuxolimab in advanced cancers. The library was built by means of the immunoSEQ multiplex PCR assay. TCRdb mirrors the immuneACCESS table, restricted to in-frame sequences. Some clones are absent from its copies; in checked studies, under half trace to an unresolved V gene, and the reason for the others is unknown. The sample contains about 34,000 clones, about four fifths of them found a single time. The ten biggest clones cover around 2.5% of the sample. Sample: CD4+ or CD8+ T cells sorted from blood, taken in a trial of the OX40 agonist ivuxolimab. These receptors were collected from an adult with an advanced solid tumor such as melanoma, head and neck, liver or kidney cancer.

This sequence joins TRBV21-1 and TRBJ1-4. TRBV21-1 is a listed pseudogene. The CDR3 totals 13 residues. The CDR3 is CALRRWGEKKLFF. In nucleotides, the CDR3 is TGTGCCCTAAGGCGCTGGGGTGAGAAAAAACTGTTTTTT.

The V and J genes are TRBV19 and TRBJ2-3; no clear D gene. With 5 bases removed from V and 3 bases from J, the gap between germline ends came to 15 bases. CDR3 length: 15 amino acids. Germline CDR1 LNHDA, CDR2 SQIVND (reference sequence). Here the CDR3 reads CASSRPSPGTDTQYF. CDR3 in DNA: TGTGCCAGTAGTCGGCCTTCCCCCGGGACAGATACGCAGTATTTT.

This clone was detected only a few times. J is TRBJ2-7 and V is TRBV2, with 8 nucleotides matching TRBD1. V lost 6 bases and J lost 0; bases outside the gene matches: 4. CDR1 and CDR2 (germline): SNHLY, FYNNEI. The CDR3 loop spans 14 amino acids. The CDR3 here is CASRPGQGSYEQYF. The DNA of the CDR3 is TGTGCCAGCAGACCTGGACAGGGCTCCTACGAGCAGTACTTC.

The V gene is TRBV5-6, the J gene TRBJ2-3; D gene ambiguous. V gave up 8 bases and J gave up 0 bases, with 10 bases separating them. The CDR3 loop spans 13 amino acids. CDR1 is SGHDT, CDR2 YYEEEE, per germline. The CDR3 DNA reads as TGTGCCAGTCGACGGTACAGCACAGATACGCAGTATTTT. Translated, it gives CASRRYSTDTQYF.

The chain recombines TRBV4-3 with TRBJ1-6; no definite D call. CDR3 length: 16 amino acids. The germline gives CDR1 LGHNA, CDR2 YSLEER. V was shortened by 3 bases and J by 8 bases, with 17 bases between the two germline ends. The CDR3 region is CASSQGSFGYDSPLHF. Here the CDR3 DNA reads TGCGCCAGCAGCCAGGGCAGCTTCGGGTATGATTCACCCCTCCACTTT.

The J gene is TRBJ1-1, the V gene TRBV9; D gene unclear. The CDR3 length is 13 residues. CDR1 and CDR2 from the germline V gene are SGDLS and YYNGEE. V shed 0 bases and J shed 0 bases, with 3 bases lying between them. The CDR3 is CASSVDLNTEAFF. In DNA, the CDR3 is TGTGCCAGCAGCGTAGACCTGAACACTGAAGCTTTCTTT.

This chain joins TRBV27 and TRBJ2-7, with 12 positions matching TRBD2. Germline-derived CDR1 and CDR2 are MNHEY and SMNVEV (reference sequence). The CDR3 contains 15 residues. The V and J ends lost 0 bases and 12 bases, in that order; junction bases with no gene match: 9. For the CDR3, the DNA is TGTGCCAGCAGTTTATCCGGGACTAGCGGGTCCCCTAGGTACTTC. Amino acids: CASSLSGTSGSPRYF.

This clone has a single count. J is TRBJ2-3 and V is TRBV6-1; a weak D match, TRBD1 (6 bases). CDR1 MNHNS and CDR2 SASEGT come from the germline V gene. V was cut by 4 bases and J by 4 bases, with 18 bases left in between. The CDR3 contains 16 residues. The CDR3 spells CASSAGVPDLPDTQYF. CDR3 DNA sequence: TGTGCCAGCAGTGCAGGGGTCCCAGATTTACCAGATACGCAGTATTTT.

This rearrangement joins TRBV7-2 to TRBJ2-7, with 9 nucleotides matching TRBD2. Trimming at V came to 7 bases and at J to 5 bases, leaving 15 bases not matched to a gene. The CDR3 consists of 16 residues. CDR1 SGHTA and CDR2 FQGNSA come from the germline V gene. The CDR3 nucleotides are TGTGCCAGCACCATAGTCGGCGCGGGAGGGCAAAACGAGCAGTACTTC. Its protein is CASTIVGAGGQNEQYF.

This clone has just a few counts. The rearrangement uses TRBV5-6 and TRBJ2-5, with D unresolved. The CDR3 sequence is 14 residues long. Germline CDR1 and CDR2: SGHDT and YYEEEE. The V end lost 4 bases, the J end lost 2 bases, and 12 bases lay between the germline ends. The CDR3 reads CASSHPLTQETQYF. CDR3 in DNA: TGTGCCAGCAGCCACCCGCTGACTCAAGAGACCCAGTACTTC.

This clone was observed a single time. This rearrangement joins TRBV28 to TRBJ2-5; D call uncertain. The germline gives CDR1 MDHEN, CDR2 SYDVKM. The CDR3 sequence is 10 residues long. V lost 6 bases and J 5 bases, leaving 4 bases between the germline ends. This CDR3 is CASRLETQYF. CDR3 DNA sequence: TGTGCCAGCAGACTTGAGACCCAGTACTTC.

This clone was counted only a few times. This rearrangement joins TRBV9 to TRBJ2-1; 11 bases line up with TRBD2. Looked up from germline, CDR1 is SGDLS and CDR2 is YYNGEE. The CDR3 is made up of 14 amino acids. After removal of 0 bases from V and 14 bases from J, the junction contained 7 bases not matched to a gene. The CDR3 sequence: CASSVAPGGLAEFF. The CDR3 coding sequence is TGTGCCAGCAGCGTAGCTCCGGGGGGACTAGCGGAGTTCTTC. The full variable domain, in which reference TRBV9 and TRBJ2-1 provide the parts outside the CDR3, is DSGVTQTPKHLITATGQRVTLRCSPRSGDLSVYWYQQSLDQGLQFLIQYYNGEERAKGNILERFSAQQFPDLHSELNLSSLELGDSALYFCASSVAPGGLAEFFGPGTRLTVL.

A single count supports this clone. The chain employs TRBV2 and TRBJ2-5; 9 nucleotides line up with TRBD2. The CDR3 contains 14 residues. V lost 5 bases, J lost 4 bases, and 5 bases stayed unmatched. CDR1 SNHLY and CDR2 FYNNEI come from the germline V gene. The CDR3 DNA reads TGTGCCAGCAGTCGGCGGGGGGGGCGAGAGACCCAGTACTTC. Translating gives CASSRRGGRETQYF.

The rearrangement uses TRBV7-9 and TRBJ1-2; D possibly corresponds to TRBD1 (5 bases). The CDR3 covers 15 residues. Germline CDR1 reads SEHNR; CDR2 reads FQNEAQ (reference sequence). V was trimmed by 1 base and J by 0 bases, leaving 9 bases between them. The CDR3 coding sequence is TGTGCCAGCAGCTTAGGTCGGGGGTCTAACTATGGCTACACCTTC. This translates into CASSLGRGSNYGYTF.

V is TRBV5-1 and J is TRBJ2-5, with TRBD1 matching over 8 bases. Per the germline V gene, CDR1 is SGHRS and CDR2 is YFSETQ. Trimming removed 4 bases from V and 5 bases from J; junction bases left unmatched: 7. The CDR3 has 14 amino acids. Written as DNA, the CDR3 is TGCGCCAGCAGCGGACGACAGGGGTGGGAGACCCAGTACTTC. It yields the protein CASSGRQGWETQYF.

The CDR3 sequence: CASSLGGGAPETQYF. Here the CDR3 DNA reads TGTGCCAGCAGCTTGGGCGGGGGGGCCCCAGAGACCCAGTACTTC. V is TRBV7-3 and J is TRBJ2-5; 9 bases agree with TRBD2. V trimming: 3 bases; J trimming: 4 bases; junction bases outside the gene matches: 6. This CDR3 is 15 amino acids long. Germline lookup yields CDR1 SGHTA and CDR2 FQGTGA.

The V call is TRBV5-6, the J call TRBJ1-1; D is unclear. CDR3 length: 17 amino acids. Trimming removed 3 bases at V and 3 bases at J, with 21 bases between. Germline V gives CDR1 SGHDT, CDR2 YYEEEE. CDR3 residues: CASSSSEGPGLYTEAFF. In nucleotides, the CDR3 is TGTGCCAGCAGCTCCTCCGAGGGCCCCGGCCTTTACACTGAAGCTTTCTTT.

V usage is TRBV5-1 and J usage is TRBJ2-3, with unresolved D. CDR1 and CDR2 (germline): SGHRS, YFSETQ. The CDR3 loop spans 16 amino acids. Trimming removed 0 bases at V and 0 bases at J, with 11 bases between. The CDR3 spells CASSLDRRSSTDTQYF. CDR3 nucleotides: TGCGCCAGCAGCTTGGATCGTCGATCTAGCACAGATACGCAGTATTTT.